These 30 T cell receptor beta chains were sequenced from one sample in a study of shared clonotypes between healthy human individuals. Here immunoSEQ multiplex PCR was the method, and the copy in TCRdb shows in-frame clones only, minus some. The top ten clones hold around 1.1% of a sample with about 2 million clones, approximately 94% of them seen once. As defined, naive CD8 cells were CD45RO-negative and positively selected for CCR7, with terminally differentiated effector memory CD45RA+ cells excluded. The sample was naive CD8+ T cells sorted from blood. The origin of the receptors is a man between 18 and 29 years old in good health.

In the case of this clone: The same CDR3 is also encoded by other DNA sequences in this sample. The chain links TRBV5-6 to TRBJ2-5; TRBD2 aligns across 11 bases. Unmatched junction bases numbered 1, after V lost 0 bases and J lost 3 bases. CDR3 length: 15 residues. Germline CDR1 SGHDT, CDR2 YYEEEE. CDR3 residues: CASSLGGLAEETQYF. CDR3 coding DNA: TGTGCCAGCAGCTTGGGGGGACTAGCGGAAGAGACCCAGTACTTC.

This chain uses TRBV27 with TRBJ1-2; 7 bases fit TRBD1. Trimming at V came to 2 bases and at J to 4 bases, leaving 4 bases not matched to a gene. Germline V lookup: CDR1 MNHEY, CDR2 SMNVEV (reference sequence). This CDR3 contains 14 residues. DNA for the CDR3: TGTGCCAGCAGTTTAGACGGGACAGCCTATGGCTACACCTTC. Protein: CASSLDGTAYGYTF.

CDR3 region: CAWRTGGETQYF. Here the CDR3 DNA reads TGTGCCTGGAGGACCGGGGGAGAGACCCAGTACTTC. The chain has TRBV30 and TRBJ2-5; the D gene is possibly TRBD2 (6 bases). The V gene's germline CDR1 is GTSNPN and CDR2 SVGIG (reference sequence). Trimming left V 3 bases short and J 4 bases short, with 9 bases between. The CDR3 runs to 12 residues.

The CDR3 DNA is TGCGCCAGCAGCTTGGAACAGGGAATCATGAACACTGAAGCTTTCTTT. Translating gives CASSLEQGIMNTEAFF. The chain couples TRBV5-1 to TRBJ1-1; TRBD1 is a possible D gene (6 bases). Germline CDR1 is SGHRS and CDR2 is YFSETQ. The V end was cut by 0 bases, the J end by 0 bases, with 12 bases between. The CDR3 has 16 amino acids.

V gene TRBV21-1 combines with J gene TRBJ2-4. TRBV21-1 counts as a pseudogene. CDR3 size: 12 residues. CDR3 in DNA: TGTGCCAGCAGCTCCCCCAAAAACATTCAGTACTTC. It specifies CASSSPKNIQYF.

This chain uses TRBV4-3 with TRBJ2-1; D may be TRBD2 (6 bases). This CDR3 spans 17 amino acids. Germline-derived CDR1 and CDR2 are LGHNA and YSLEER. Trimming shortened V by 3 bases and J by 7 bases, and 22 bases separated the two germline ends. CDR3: CASSQRIRGGPTNEQFF. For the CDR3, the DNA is TGCGCCAGCAGCCAGCGAATAAGAGGAGGGCCGACGAATGAGCAGTTCTTC.

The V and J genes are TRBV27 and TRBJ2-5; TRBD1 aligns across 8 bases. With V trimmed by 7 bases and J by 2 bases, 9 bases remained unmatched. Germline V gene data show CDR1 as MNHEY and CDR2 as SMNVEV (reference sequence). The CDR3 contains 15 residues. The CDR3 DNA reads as TGTGCCAGCACCCCGGGGACAGGAGGTCAAGAGACCCAGTACTTC. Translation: CASTPGTGGQETQYF.

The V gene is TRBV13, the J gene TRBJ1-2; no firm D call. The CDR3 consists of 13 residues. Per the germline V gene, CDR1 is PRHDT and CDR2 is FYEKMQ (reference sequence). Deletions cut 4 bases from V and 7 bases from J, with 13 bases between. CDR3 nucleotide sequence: TGTGCCAGCAGCTCCGGACGGCCCGGTGGCTACACCTTC. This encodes CASSSGRPGGYTF.

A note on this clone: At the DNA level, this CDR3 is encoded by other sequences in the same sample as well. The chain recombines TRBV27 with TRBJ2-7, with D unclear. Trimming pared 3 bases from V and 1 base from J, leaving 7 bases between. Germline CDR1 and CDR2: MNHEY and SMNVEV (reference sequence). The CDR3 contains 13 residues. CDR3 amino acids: CASSFGPSYEQYF. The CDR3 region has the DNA TGTGCCAGCAGTTTTGGCCCATCCTACGAGCAGTACTTC.

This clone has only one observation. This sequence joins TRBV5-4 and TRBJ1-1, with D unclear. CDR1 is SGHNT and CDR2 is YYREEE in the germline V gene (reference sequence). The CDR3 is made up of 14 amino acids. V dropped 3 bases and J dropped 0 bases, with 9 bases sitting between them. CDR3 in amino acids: CASSYNGLNTEAFF. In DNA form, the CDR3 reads TGTGCCAGCAGCTATAATGGTCTGAACACTGAAGCTTTCTTT.

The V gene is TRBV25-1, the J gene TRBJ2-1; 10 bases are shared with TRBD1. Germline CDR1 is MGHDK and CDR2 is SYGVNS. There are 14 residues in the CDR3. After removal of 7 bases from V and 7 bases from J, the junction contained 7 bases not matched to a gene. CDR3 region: CASIGTGEPNEQFF. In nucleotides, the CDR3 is TGTGCCAGCATTGGGACAGGGGAACCGAATGAGCAGTTCTTC.

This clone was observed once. The CDR3 nucleotides read TGTGCCAGCAGGTCGACAGGGGGCAACACTGAAGCTTTCTTT. Amino acids: CASRSTGGNTEAFF. The chain employs TRBV7-9 and TRBJ1-1, with 10 bases matching TRBD1. Germline V gene data show CDR1 as SEHNR and CDR2 as FQNEAQ (reference sequence). V lost 6 bases and J lost 2; bases outside the gene matches: 3. The CDR3 is 14 residues long.

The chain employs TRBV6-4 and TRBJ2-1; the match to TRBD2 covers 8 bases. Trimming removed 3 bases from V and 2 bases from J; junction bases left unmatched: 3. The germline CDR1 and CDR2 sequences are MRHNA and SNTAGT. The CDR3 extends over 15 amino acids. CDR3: CASSESGGPYNEQFF. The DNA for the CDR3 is TGTGCCAGCAGTGAAAGCGGGGGCCCCTACAATGAGCAGTTCTTC.

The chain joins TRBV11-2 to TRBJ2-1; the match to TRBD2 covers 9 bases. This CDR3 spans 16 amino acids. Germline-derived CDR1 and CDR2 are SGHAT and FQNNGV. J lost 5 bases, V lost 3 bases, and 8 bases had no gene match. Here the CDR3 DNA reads TGTGCCAGCAGCTTCTCGACTAGCGGCTTAGACAATGAGCAGTTCTTC. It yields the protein CASSFSTSGLDNEQFF. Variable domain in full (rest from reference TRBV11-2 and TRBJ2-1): EAGVAQSPRYKIIEKRQSVAFWCNPISGHATLYWYQQILGQGPKLLIQFQNNGVVDDSQLPKDRFSAERLKGVDSTLKIQPAKLEDSAVYLCASSFSTSGLDNEQFFGPGTRLTVL.

The CDR3 DNA reads as TGTGCCAGCAGCTGGACAGCCGCAATCCTGAGCTCCTACAATGAGCAGTTCTTC. Encoded protein: CASSWTAAILSSYNEQFF. The rearrangement links TRBV7-6 to TRBJ2-1, with D possibly being TRBD1 (6 bases). The CDR3 sequence is 18 residues long. The germline CDR1 and CDR2 sequences are SGHVS and FNYEAQ. V was trimmed by 4 bases and J by 0 bases, leaving 19 bases between them. The complete variable domain, with remaining parts taken from reference TRBV7-6 and TRBJ2-1, reads GAGVSQSPRYKVTKRGQDVALRCDPISGHVSLYWYRQALGQGPEFLTYFNYEAQQDKSGLPNDRFSAERPEGSISTLTIQRTEQRDSAMYRCASSWTAAILSSYNEQFFGPGTRLTVL.

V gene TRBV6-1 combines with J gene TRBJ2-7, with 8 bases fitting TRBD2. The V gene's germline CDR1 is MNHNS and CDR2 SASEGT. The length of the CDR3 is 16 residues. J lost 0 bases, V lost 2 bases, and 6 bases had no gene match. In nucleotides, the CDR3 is TGTGCCAGCAGTGAACTTGGTAGCGGGACCTCCTACGAGCAGTACTTC. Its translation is CASSELGSGTSYEQYF.

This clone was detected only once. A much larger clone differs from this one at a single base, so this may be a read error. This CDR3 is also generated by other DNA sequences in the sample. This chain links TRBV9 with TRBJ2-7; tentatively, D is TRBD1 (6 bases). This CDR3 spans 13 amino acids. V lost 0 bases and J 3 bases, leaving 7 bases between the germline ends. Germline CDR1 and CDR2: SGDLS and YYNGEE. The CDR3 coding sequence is TGTGCCAGCAGCGTAGCGGACAGCTACGAGCAGTACTTC. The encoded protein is CASSVADSYEQYF. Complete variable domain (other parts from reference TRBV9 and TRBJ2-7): DSGVTQTPKHLITATGQRVTLRCSPRSGDLSVYWYQQSLDQGLQFLIQYYNGEERAKGNILERFSAQQFPDLHSELNLSSLELGDSALYFCASSVADSYEQYFGPGTRLTVT.

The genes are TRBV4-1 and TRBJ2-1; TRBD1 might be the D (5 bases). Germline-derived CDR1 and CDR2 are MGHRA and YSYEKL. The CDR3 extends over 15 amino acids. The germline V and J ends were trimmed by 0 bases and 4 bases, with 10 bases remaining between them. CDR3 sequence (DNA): TGCGCCAGCAGCCAAGAATCGGCAGGGTACAATGAGCAGTTCTTC. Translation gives CASSQESAGYNEQFF.

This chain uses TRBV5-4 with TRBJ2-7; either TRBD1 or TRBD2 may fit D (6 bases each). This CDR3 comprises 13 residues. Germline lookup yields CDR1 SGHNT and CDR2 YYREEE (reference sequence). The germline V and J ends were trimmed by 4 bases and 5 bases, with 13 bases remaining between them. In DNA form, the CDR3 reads TGTGCCAGCAGCCTGCCGGGGGCTGACGAGCAGTACTTC. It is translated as CASSLPGADEQYF.

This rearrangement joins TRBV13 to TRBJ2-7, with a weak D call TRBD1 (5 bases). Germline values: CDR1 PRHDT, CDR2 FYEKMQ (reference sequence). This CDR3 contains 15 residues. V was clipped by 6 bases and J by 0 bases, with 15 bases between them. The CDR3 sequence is CASSVHGDSSYEQYF. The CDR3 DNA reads TGTGCCAGCAGTGTGCACGGCGACAGCTCCTACGAGCAGTACTTC.

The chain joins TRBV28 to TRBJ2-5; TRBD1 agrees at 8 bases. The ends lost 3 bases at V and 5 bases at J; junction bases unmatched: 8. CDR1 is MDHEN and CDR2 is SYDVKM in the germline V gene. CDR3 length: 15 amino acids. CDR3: CASSFGRGLFETQYF. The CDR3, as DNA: TGTGCCAGCAGTTTCGGCAGGGGGCTATTTGAGACCCAGTACTTC.

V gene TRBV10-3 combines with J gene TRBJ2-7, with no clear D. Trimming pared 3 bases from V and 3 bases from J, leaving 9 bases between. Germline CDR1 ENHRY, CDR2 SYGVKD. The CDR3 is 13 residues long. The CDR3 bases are TGTGCCATCAGTGAAGAACAGATCTACGAGCAGTACTTC. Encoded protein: CAISEEQIYEQYF.

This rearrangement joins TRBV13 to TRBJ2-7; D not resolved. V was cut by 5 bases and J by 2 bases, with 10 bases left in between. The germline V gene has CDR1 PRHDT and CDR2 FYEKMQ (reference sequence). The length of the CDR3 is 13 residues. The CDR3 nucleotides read TGTGCCAGCAGCCCCGTAAGCGCCTACGAGCAGTACTTC. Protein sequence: CASSPVSAYEQYF.

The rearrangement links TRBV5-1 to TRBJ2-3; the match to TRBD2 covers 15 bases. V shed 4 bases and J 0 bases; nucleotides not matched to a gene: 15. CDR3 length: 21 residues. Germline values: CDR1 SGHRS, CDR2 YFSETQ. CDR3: CASSPHRTSGGVEPSTDTQYF. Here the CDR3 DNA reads TGCGCCAGCAGCCCCCACCGGACTAGCGGGGGGGTCGAGCCTAGCACAGATACGCAGTATTTT.

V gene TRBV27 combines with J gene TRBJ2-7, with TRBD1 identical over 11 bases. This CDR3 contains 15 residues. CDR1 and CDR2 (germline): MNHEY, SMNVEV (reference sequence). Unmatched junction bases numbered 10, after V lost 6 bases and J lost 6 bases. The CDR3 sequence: CASSPGTGGLVEQYF. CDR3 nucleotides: TGTGCCAGCAGCCCCGGGACAGGGGGACTTGTCGAGCAGTACTTC.

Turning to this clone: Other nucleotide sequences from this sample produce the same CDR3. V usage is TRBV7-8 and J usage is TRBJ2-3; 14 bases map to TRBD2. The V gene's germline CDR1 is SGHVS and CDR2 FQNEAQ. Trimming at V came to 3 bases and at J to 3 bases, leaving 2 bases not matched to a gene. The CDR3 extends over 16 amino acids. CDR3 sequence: CASSLGLAGVTDTQYF. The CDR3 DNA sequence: TGTGCCAGCAGCTTGGGACTAGCGGGAGTTACAGATACGCAGTATTTT.

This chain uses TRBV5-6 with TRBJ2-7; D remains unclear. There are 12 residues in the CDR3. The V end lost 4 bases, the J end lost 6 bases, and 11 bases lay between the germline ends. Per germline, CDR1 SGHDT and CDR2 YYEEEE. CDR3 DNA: TGTGCCAGCAGCCTGGGCCAGCTCGAGCAGTACTTC. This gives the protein CASSLGQLEQYF.

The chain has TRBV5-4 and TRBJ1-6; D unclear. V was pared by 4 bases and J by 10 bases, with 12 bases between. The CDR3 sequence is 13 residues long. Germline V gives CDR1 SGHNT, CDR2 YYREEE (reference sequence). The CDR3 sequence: CASSPEGDSPLHF. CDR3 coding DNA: TGTGCCAGCAGCCCAGAAGGAGACTCACCCCTCCACTTT.

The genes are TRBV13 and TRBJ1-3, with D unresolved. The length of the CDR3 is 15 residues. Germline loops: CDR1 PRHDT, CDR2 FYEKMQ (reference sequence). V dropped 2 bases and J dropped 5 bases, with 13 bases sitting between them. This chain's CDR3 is CASSLRTVNRNTIYF. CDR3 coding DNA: TGTGCCAGCAGCTTAAGAACAGTCAACAGAAACACCATATATTTT.

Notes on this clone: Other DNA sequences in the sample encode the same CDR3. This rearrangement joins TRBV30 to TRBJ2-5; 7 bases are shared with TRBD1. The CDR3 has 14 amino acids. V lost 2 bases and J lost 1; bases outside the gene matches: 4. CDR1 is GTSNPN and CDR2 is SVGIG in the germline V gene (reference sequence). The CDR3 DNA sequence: TGTGCCTGGAGTAGGACAGGAGTCCAAGAGACCCAGTACTTC. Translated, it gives CAWSRTGVQETQYF.